The 16 T cell receptor beta chains below were found in one sample sequenced in a study of shared clonotypes between healthy human individuals. Data came from immunoSEQ multiplex PCR; TCRdb stores just in-frame clones and leaves some out. This sample has about 1.1 million clones, with around 77% found just once. The sequenced material came from memory CD4+ T cells from PBMCs. The subset was: CD45RA-negative fraction. Receptors originate from a man younger than 30 in good health. Some clones in this sample may be carry-over from other donors' samples.

The chain uses TRBV6-6 and TRBJ2-3; 9 positions match TRBD1. The CDR3 is 15 residues long. Germline-derived CDR1 and CDR2 are MNHNY and SVGAGI (reference sequence). Trimming removed 3 bases from V and 5 bases from J; junction bases left unmatched: 6. CDR3 in amino acids: CASSYGQGLGDTQYF. CDR3 nucleotide sequence: TGTGCCAGCAGTTATGGACAGGGGTTGGGAGATACGCAGTATTTT.

The rearrangement links TRBV30 to TRBJ1-5, with TRBD1 matching over 7 bases. V gave up 1 base and J gave up 7 bases; unmatched junction bases: 10. CDR3 length: 15 amino acids. The germline V gene has CDR1 GTSNPN and CDR2 SVGIG (reference sequence). The CDR3 region is CAWSAIGQEGQPQHF. The CDR3 nucleotides are TGTGCCTGGAGTGCCATCGGACAGGAAGGACAGCCCCAGCATTTT. Using reference TRBV30 and TRBJ1-5 for the parts outside the CDR3, the full variable domain is SQTIHQWPATLVQPVGSPLSLECTVEGTSNPNLYWYRQAAGRGLQLLFYSVGIGQISSEVPQNLSASRPQDRQFILSSKKLLLSDSGFYLCAWSAIGQEGQPQHFGDGTRLSIL.

The sample holds one count of this clone. The chain couples TRBV29-1 to TRBJ2-1; the match to TRBD1 covers 7 bases. V trimming: 6 bases; J trimming: 9 bases; junction bases outside the gene matches: 8. In germline, CDR1 is SQVTM, CDR2 ANQGSEA. The CDR3 totals 12 residues. Here the CDR3 DNA reads TGCAGCGTCATTAGGGGGCAAGGTGAGCAGTTCTTC. Its translation: CSVIRGQGEQFF.

This clone has just a few counts. The chain joins TRBV27 to TRBJ2-1; D is perhaps TRBD2 (6 bases). V lost 5 bases and J 6 bases, leaving 17 bases between the germline ends. This CDR3 has 15 residues. Looked up from germline, CDR1 is MNHEY and CDR2 is SMNVEV (reference sequence). CDR3 in amino acids: CASSPRRDSVNEQFF. Written as DNA, the CDR3 is TGTGCCAGCAGTCCCCGCAGGGACTCGGTCAATGAGCAGTTCTTC.

This clone was counted a single time. The V gene is TRBV30, the J gene TRBJ2-3; weak D call: TRBD2 (6 bases). The V gene lost 4 bases and the J gene lost 0 bases, with 23 bases spanning the gap. Germline V lookup: CDR1 GTSNPN, CDR2 SVGIG (reference sequence). The CDR3 is 18 residues long. The CDR3 sequence: CAWKGFGGPLFSTDTQYF. The DNA for the CDR3 is TGTGCCTGGAAGGGTTTCGGAGGGCCGCTTTTCAGCACAGATACGCAGTATTTT.

Note on this clone: A far larger clone differs by one base, so this is likely a read error. The chain joins TRBV29-1 to TRBJ1-1; TRBD1 might be the D (6 bases). This CDR3 region has 13 residues. The ends were cut back, 5 bases at V and 8 bases at J, with 18 bases in the middle. Germline V gene sequence: CDR1 SQVTM, CDR2 ANQGSEA. The CDR3 coding sequence is TGCAGCGTTAACGAACAGGGAGTCTGCGAAGCTTTCTTT. It is translated as CSVNEQGVCEAFF.

The chain uses TRBV19 and TRBJ1-2; no firm D call. Germline-derived CDR1 and CDR2 are LNHDA and SQIVND (reference sequence). Trimming removed 5 bases at V and 7 bases at J, with 11 bases between. CDR3 length: 12 amino acids. CDR3 amino acids: CASSPAGPGYTF. CDR3 DNA: TGTGCCAGTAGTCCAGCCGGTCCTGGCTACACCTTC. Full variable domain (missing parts from reference TRBV19 and TRBJ1-2): DGGITQSPKYLFRKEGQNVTLSCEQNLNHDAMYWYRQDPGQGLRLIYYSQIVNDFQKGDIAEGYSVSREKKESFPLTVTSAQKNPTAFYLCASSPAGPGYTFGSGTRLTVV.

The rearrangement links TRBV7-6 to TRBJ1-3; D is ambiguous. The CDR3 contains 13 residues. CDR1 and CDR2 from the germline V gene are SGHVS and FNYEAQ. V dropped 4 bases and J dropped 0 bases, with 4 bases sitting between them. The CDR3 loop reads CASSSSSGNTIYF. CDR3 DNA: TGTGCCAGCAGCTCTAGCTCTGGAAACACCATATATTTT. The full variable domain, completed using reference TRBV7-6 and TRBJ1-3, is GAGVSQSPRYKVTKRGQDVALRCDPISGHVSLYWYRQALGQGPEFLTYFNYEAQQDKSGLPNDRFSAERPEGSISTLTIQRTEQRDSAMYRCASSSSSGNTIYFGEGSWLTVV.

This clone has only a few counts. The chain combines TRBV28 with TRBJ2-5, with 8 bases identical to TRBD2. Germline V gene data show CDR1 as MDHEN and CDR2 as SYDVKM. The CDR3 is made up of 15 amino acids. V shed 4 bases, J shed 2 bases, and the junction held 6 bases outside the gene matches. The CDR3 region is CASSSIAGWQETQYF. The CDR3 nucleotides read TGTGCCAGCAGTTCGATAGCGGGATGGCAAGAGACCCAGTACTTC.

With regard to this clone: Other DNA sequences in this sample translate to the same CDR3. V is TRBV18 and J is TRBJ2-7; possible D gene TRBD2, 5 bases. Germline V gene lookup returns CDR1 KGHSH and CDR2 LQKENI. This CDR3 comprises 14 residues. Trimming removed 1 base at V and 4 bases at J, with 11 bases between. The CDR3 loop is CASSPHSGGYEQYF. Here the CDR3 DNA reads TGTGCCAGCTCACCACATAGTGGAGGATACGAGCAGTACTTC.

This clone was recorded once. The V call is TRBV7-6, the J call TRBJ2-7; D is possibly TRBD1 or TRBD2 (5 bases each). The V gene lost 5 bases and the J gene lost 4 bases, with 15 bases spanning the gap. Per germline, CDR1 SGHVS and CDR2 FNYEAQ. The CDR3 has 14 residues. The CDR3 spells CASSPRGGLYEQYF. In DNA, the CDR3 is TGTGCCAGCAGCCCCCGGGGCGGGTTGTACGAGCAGTACTTC.

The V gene is TRBV11-2, the J gene TRBJ2-5, with TRBD2 matching over 12 bases. Looked up from germline, CDR1 is SGHAT and CDR2 is FQNNGV. The CDR3 has 18 amino acids. V was clipped by 4 bases and J by 1 base; unmatched bases: 10. This CDR3 is CASSWSPGLAGLQETQYF. The CDR3 DNA follows: TGTGCCAGCAGCTGGAGCCCGGGACTAGCGGGCCTCCAAGAGACCCAGTACTTC.

The V and J genes are TRBV6-5 and TRBJ1-4; D is undetermined. The CDR3 extends over 14 amino acids. Per the germline V gene, CDR1 is MNHEY and CDR2 is SVGAGI. Trimming removed 4 bases from V and 8 bases from J, with 14 bases in between. The CDR3 here is CASSLTPGVEKLFF. The DNA of the CDR3 is TGTGCCAGCAGTTTAACTCCGGGAGTCGAAAAACTGTTTTTT.

This clone was counted once. J is TRBJ2-1 and V is TRBV5-1; weak D call: TRBD2 (5 bases). The CDR3 is made up of 15 amino acids. V lost 2 bases, J lost 5 bases, and 14 bases lay in between. Germline CDR1 and CDR2: SGHRS and YFSETQ. CDR3 loop: CASSFLAGLNNEQFF. The CDR3 region has the DNA TGCGCCAGCAGCTTCTTGGCGGGCCTAAACAATGAGCAGTTCTTC.

The chain couples TRBV30 to TRBJ1-1; 7 positions agree with TRBD1. CDR3 length: 14 residues. Trimming cost V 0 bases and J 6 bases; bases outside gene matches: 7. Germline V lookup: CDR1 GTSNPN, CDR2 SVGIG (reference sequence). The CDR3 coding sequence is TGTGCCTGGAGTGTAGGGGGCTCTGGTTCTGAAGCTTTCTTT. Residues: CAWSVGGSGSEAFF.

The gene calls are TRBV4-2 and TRBJ2-7; D call uncertain. The germline V gene has CDR1 LGHNA and CDR2 YNFKEQ. The CDR3 is 15 residues long. V gave up 1 base and J gave up 0 bases, with 10 bases separating them. CDR3 in amino acids: CASSQGRLHSYEQYF. CDR3 coding DNA: TGTGCCAGCAGCCAAGGCAGACTGCACTCCTACGAGCAGTACTTC.